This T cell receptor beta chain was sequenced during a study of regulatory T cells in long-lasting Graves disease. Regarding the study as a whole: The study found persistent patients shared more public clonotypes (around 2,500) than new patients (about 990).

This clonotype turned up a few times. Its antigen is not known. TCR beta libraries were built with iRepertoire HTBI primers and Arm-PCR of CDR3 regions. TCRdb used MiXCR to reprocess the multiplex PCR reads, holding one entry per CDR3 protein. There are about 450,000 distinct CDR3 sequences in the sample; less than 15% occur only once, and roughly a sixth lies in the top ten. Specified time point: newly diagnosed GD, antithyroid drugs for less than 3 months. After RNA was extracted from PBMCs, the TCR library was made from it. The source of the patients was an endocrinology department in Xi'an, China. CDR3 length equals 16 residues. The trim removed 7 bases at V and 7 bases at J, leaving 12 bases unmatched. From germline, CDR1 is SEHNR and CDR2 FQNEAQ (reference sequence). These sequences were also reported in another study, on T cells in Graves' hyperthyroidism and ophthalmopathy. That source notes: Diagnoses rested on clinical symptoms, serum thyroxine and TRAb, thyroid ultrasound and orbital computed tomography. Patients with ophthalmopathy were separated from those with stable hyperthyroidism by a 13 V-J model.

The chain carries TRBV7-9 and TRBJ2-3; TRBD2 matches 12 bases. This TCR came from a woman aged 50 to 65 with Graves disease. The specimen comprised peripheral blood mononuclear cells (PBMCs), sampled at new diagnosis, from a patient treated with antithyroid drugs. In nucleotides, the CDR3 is TGTGCCAGCATCAGACTAGCGGGAGACAGGCCCTATACGCAGTATTTT. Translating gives CASIRLAGDRPYTQYF.